This T cell receptor beta chain is from a study of circulating and synovial CD4+ cells in juvenile arthritis. Regarding the study as a whole: These repertoires were less diverse than bulk blood CD4 repertoires. Circulating pathogenic-like lymphocytes shared a substantially higher fraction of CDR3 sequences with synovium than bulk blood. Circulating pathogenic-like and bulk T cells looked alike by Vbeta family usage.

Trimming pared 4 bases from V and 1 base from J, leaving 9 bases between. The CDR3 extends over 14 amino acids. The V gene's germline CDR1 is SGHNT and CDR2 YENEEA. The protocol was immunoSEQ multiplex PCR, while the TCRdb copy is restricted to in-frame clones and leaves out a portion. The repertoire includes 25,000 to 35,000 clones, around 93% of them detected once, and 2.5% to 3.5% sits in the top ten. Donors were patients with active juvenile idiopathic arthritis. As for this clone: Its antigen is currently unknown.

V is TRBV11-3 and J is TRBJ2-3; D possibly corresponds to TRBD2 (5 bases). The receptor's source is a human donor with juvenile idiopathic arthritis. Sequenced input: CD4+ T cells from blood. CDR3 sequence reads: CASSSSGRTDTQYF. CDR3 DNA: TGTGCCAGCAGCTCAAGCGGACGCACAGATACGCAGTATTTT.